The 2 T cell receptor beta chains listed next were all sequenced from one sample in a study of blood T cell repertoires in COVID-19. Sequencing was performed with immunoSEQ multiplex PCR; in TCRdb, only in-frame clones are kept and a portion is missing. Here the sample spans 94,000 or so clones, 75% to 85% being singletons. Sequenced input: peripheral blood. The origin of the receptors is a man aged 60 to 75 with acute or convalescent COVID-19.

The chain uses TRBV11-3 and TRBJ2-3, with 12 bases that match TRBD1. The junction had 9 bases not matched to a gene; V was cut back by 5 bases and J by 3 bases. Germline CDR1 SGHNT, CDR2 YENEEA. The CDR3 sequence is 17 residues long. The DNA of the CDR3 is TGTGCCAGCAGCCCTTCCCGGGACAGGGGGCGAACAGATACGCAGTATTTT. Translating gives CASSPSRDRGRTDTQYF.

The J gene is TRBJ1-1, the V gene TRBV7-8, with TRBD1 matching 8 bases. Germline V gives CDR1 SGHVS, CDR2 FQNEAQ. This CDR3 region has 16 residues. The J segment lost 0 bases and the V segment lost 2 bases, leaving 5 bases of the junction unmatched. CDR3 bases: TGTGCCAGCAGCTTAATGCAGGGGGCATTGAACACTGAAGCTTTCTTT. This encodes CASSLMQGALNTEAFF. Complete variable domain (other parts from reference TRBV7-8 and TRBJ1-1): GAGVSQSPRYKVAKRGQDVALRCDPISGHVSLFWYQQALGQGPEFLTYFQNEAQLDKSGLPSDRFFAERPEGSVSTLKIQRTQQEDSAVYLCASSLMQGALNTEAFFGQGTRLTVV.